The sequence of this T cell receptor (beta chain) was determined in a study of cytomegalovirus exposure and HLA in healthy donors. Overall study results and limits: Confirmation was obtained in vitro that three CMV-associated chains are specific for CMV antigens. With DRB1 most and HLA-C fewest, TCR association rates differed between HLA loci in a later analysis.

The PCR employed 60 Vbeta primers together with 13 Jbeta primers. The repertoire was sequenced with immunoSEQ multiplex PCR; TCRdb's copy has only in-frame clones and lacks some. This sample has about 160,000 clones, with 65% to 80% found just once. To note about this clone: Its specificity is unknown.

Germline lookup yields CDR1 MNHNS and CDR2 SASEGT. V shed 6 bases, J shed 4 bases, and the junction held 7 bases outside the gene matches. The CDR3 is 15 amino acids. J is TRBJ1-2 and V is TRBV6-1; the match to TRBD1 covers 11 bases. Input material: PBMCs. The clonotype was recovered from a middle-aged man in good health and CMV-seronegative. Here the CDR3 DNA reads TGTGCCAGCAGCTACGGGACAGGGGGGACCTATGGCTACACCTTC. This translates into CASSYGTGGTYGYTF.